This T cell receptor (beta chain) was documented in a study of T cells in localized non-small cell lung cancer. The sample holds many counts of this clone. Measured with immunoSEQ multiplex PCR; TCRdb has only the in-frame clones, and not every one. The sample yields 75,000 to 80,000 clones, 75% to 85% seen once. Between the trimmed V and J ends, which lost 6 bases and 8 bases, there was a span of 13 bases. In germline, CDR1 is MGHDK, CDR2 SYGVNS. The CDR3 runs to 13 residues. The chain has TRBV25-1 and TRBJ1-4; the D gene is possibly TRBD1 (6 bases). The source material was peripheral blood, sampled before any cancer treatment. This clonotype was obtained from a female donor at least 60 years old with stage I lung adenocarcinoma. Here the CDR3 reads CASSITGTEKLFF. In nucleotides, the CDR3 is TGTGCCAGCAGCATCACCGGGACAGAAAAACTGTTTTTT.